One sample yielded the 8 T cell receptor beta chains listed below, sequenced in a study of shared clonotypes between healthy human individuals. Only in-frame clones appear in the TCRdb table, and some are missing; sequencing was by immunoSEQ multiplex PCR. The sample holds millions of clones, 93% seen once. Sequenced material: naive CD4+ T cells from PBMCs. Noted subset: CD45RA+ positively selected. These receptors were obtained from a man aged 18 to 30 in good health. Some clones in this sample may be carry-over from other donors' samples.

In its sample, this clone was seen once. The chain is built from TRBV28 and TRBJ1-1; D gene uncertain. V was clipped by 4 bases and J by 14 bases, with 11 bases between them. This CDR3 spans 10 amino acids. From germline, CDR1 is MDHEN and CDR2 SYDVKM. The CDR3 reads CASSSDGWFF. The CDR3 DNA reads TGTGCCAGCAGTTCGGACGGGTGGTTCTTT.

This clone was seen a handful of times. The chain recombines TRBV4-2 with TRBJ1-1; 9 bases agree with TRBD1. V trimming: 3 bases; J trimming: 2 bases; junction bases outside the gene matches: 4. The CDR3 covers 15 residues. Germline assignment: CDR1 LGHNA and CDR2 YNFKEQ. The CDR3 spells CASSHTGQGNTEAFF. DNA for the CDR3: TGTGCCAGCAGCCATACGGGACAGGGTAACACTGAAGCTTTCTTT.

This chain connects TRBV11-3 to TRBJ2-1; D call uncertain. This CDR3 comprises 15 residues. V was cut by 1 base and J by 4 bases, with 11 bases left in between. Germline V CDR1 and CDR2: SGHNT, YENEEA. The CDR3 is CASSLVLTTYNEQFF. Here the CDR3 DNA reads TGTGCCAGCAGCTTAGTTTTAACTACTTACAATGAGCAGTTCTTC.

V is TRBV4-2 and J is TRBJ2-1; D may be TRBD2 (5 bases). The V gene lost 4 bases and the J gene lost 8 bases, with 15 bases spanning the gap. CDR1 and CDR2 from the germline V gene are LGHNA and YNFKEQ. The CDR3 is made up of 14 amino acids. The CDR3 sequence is CASSPTAARDEQFF. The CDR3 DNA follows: TGTGCCAGCAGCCCAACGGCAGCGCGGGATGAGCAGTTCTTC.

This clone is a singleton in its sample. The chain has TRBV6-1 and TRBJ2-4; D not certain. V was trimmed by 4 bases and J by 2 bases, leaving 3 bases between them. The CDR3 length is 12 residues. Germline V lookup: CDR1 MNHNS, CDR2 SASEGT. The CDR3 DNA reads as TGTGCCAGCAGTGTGACCAAAAACATTCAGTACTTC. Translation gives CASSVTKNIQYF.

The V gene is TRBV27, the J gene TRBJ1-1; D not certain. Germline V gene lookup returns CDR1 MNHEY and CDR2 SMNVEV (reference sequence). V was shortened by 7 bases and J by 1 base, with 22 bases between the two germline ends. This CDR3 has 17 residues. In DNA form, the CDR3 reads TGTGCCAGCAAACGGGTCGGCCGACCTCGGGGGAACACTGAAGCTTTCTTT. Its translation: CASKRVGRPRGNTEAFF.

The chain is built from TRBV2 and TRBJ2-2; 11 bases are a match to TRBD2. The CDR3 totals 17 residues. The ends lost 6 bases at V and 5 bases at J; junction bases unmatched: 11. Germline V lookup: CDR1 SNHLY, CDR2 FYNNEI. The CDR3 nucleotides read TGTGCCAGCAGCGCAGCTAGCGGGAGGCTTACGACCGGGGAGCTGTTTTTT. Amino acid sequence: CASSAASGRLTTGELFF.

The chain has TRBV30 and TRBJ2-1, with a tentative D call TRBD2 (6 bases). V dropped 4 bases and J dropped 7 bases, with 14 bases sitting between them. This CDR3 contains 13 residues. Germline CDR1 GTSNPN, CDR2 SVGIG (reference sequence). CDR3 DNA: TGTGCCTGGAACCTCGGGGCGGGGAATGAGCAGTTCTTC. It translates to CAWNLGAGNEQFF.